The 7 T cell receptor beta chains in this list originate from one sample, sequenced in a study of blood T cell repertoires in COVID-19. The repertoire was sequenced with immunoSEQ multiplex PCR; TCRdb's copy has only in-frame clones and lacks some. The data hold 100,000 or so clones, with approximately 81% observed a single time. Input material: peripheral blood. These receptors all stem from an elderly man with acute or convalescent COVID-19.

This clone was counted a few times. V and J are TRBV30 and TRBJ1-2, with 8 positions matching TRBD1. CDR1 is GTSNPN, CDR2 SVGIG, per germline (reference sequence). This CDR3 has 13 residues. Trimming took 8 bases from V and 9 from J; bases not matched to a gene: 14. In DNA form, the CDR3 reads TGTGCCGGTCGGGACAGGCAAAGGGGGAGCTACACCTTC. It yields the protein CAGRDRQRGSYTF.

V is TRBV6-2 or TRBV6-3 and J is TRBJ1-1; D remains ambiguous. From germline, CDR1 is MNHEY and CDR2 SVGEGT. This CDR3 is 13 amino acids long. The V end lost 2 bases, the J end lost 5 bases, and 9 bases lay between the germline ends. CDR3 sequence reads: CASSYDPGTEAFF. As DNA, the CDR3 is TGTGCCAGCAGTTACGATCCGGGAACTGAAGCTTTCTTT.

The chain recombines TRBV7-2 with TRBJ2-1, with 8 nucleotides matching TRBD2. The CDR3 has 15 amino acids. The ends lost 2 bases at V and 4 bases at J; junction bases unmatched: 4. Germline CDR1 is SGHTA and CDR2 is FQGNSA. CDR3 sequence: CASSLRAGGYNEQFF. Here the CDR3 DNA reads TGTGCCAGCAGCTTACGGGCGGGGGGTTACAATGAGCAGTTCTTC.

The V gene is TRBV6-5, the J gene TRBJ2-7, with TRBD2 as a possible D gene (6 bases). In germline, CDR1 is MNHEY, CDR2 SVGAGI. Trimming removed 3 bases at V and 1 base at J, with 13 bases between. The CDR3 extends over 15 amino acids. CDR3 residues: CASSYEAGWSYEQYF. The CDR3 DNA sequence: TGTGCCAGCAGTTATGAGGCGGGATGGTCCTACGAGCAGTACTTC.

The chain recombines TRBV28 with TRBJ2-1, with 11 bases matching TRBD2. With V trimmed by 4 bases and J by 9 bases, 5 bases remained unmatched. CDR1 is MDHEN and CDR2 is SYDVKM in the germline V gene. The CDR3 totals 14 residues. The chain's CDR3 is CASSSPGLAAEQFF. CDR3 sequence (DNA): TGTGCCAGCAGTTCCCCGGGACTAGCGGCTGAGCAGTTCTTC.

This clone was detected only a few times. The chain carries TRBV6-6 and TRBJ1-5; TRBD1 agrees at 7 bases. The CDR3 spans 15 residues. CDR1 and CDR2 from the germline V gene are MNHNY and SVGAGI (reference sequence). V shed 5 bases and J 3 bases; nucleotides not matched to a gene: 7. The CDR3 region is CASSDPTGYNQPQHF. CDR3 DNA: TGTGCCAGCAGTGACCCGACAGGGTACAATCAGCCCCAGCATTTT.

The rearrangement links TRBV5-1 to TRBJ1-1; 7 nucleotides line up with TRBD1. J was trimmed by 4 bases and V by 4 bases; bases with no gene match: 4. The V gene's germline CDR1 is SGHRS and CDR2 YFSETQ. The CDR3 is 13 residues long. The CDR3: CASSPRDSTEAFF. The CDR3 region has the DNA TGCGCCAGCAGCCCCCGGGACAGCACTGAAGCTTTCTTT.